This T cell receptor (beta chain) was recovered during a study of blood T cell repertoires in COVID-19. Background on the study: Sources were T cells, B-cell-depleted T cells, or PBMCs; the material itself was cDNA or gDNA.

Grouping used clinical history reported by participants in a survey and questionnaire. Germline V gene sequence: CDR1 MGHRA, CDR2 YSYEKL. This CDR3 spans 16 amino acids. V gave up 2 bases and J gave up 2 bases; unmatched junction bases: 8. This clone has a single count. As handled by the study authors: Estimation of nucleated cell counts relied on the amplification of reference gene primers. Assay: immunoSEQ multiplex PCR; the TCRdb copy retains only in-frame clones and omits some. That table furnishes V, J and clone size, whereas the DNA furnished D and trimming. Of roughly 260,000 clones in the sample, approximately 86% were seen once.

This clonotype was sampled from a woman aged 25 to 45 with acute COVID-19. Specimen: PBMCs or T cells enriched from blood (not recorded which). V gene TRBV4-1 combines with J gene TRBJ1-1; 7 nucleotides line up with TRBD1. The CDR3 here is CASSQRDTGVNTEAFF. CDR3 nucleotide sequence: TGCGCCAGCAGCCAAAGGGATACAGGGGTAAACACTGAAGCTTTCTTT.